This TCR beta chain comes out of a study of OX40 agonist ivuxolimab in advanced cancers. Regarding the study in general: Ivuxolimab, which targeted the costimulatory receptor OX40 (CD134), was an agonistic, fully human IgG2 monoclonal antibody. The point of sequencing TCRbeta in the periphery was to test whether ivuxolimab changed TCR sequence diversity and drove clonal T-cell expansion. Patients were allowed to have had prior anti-PD-1, anti-PD-L1 or anti-CTLA-4 therapy, and around two fifths of the dose-escalation patients had been treated with checkpoint inhibitors. Intravenous ivuxolimab was administered to patients every 2 weeks at six dose levels: 0.01, 0.1, 0.3, 1.5, 3 and 10 mg/kg. Of the 50 or so patients in dose escalation, 19 had hepatocellular carcinoma, about 15 had melanoma, 9 had renal cell carcinoma and 9 had head and neck cancer. Partial responses occurred in three dose-escalation patients, of whom one had hepatocellular carcinoma and two had cutaneous melanoma. The monotherapy dose-escalation portion (N ≈ 57 patients) of the phase I ivuxolimab trial is reported in the paper. In the dose-escalation cohort, around four fifths of patients were male, and the mean age was around 60 years with a range of 23 to 79.

For sequencing of the TCRbeta CDR3 region, genomic DNA was extracted from the sorted cells. TCRbeta CDR3 regions were sequenced using the immunoSEQ Assay. As stored in TCRdb, this immuneACCESS dataset retains in-frame rearrangements with V and J assigned. A fraction of the clones does not appear; measured against another copy, unresolved V genes explain less than half of the discrepancy, and the remainder lacks a known reason. For this sample the table gives tens of thousands of clones, of which approximately 90% were detected only once. Of the sample, 4.5% to 6% is held by the ten largest clones. The trial excluded patients who had a history of autoimmune disease or who were on systemic immunosuppression. Peripheral blood for TCR sequencing was collected from all dose cohorts at baseline, on cycle 4 day 1, and on cycle 7 day 1. The samples were drawn from a first-in-human, open-label, multicenter phase I dose-escalation trial of ivuxolimab. Adults with locally advanced or metastatic melanoma, renal cell carcinoma, hepatocellular carcinoma or head and neck squamous cell carcinoma were enrolled in the trial. CD4+ and CD8+ T cells were sorted separately from peripheral blood before TCR sequencing.

This clone was picked up a small number of times. Its antigen remains undetermined. Base qualities are not recorded, but no much larger clone differs from it by a single base. On the study overall, not on this receptor specifically: Low levels of normalized T-cell clonal expansion were also seen in some patients who did not respond. After ivuxolimab, expanded clones were on average more numerous among CD8+ T cells than among CD4+ T cells. Clonal expansion of both CD4+ and CD8+ blood T cells was observed from baseline to week 6 at doses 0.1 to 3.0 mg/kg. Antigen specificity was not determined for the clonally expanded peripheral T cells. Partial responders in the 0.1-3.0 mg/kg groups had among the lowest normalized peripheral clonal expansion, especially among CD8+ T cells.

CDR1 is given as SGHRS and CDR2 as YFSETQ, both from the germline V gene. Trimming leaves V shorter by 4 bases and J shorter by 0 bases, with the junction holding 16 bases beyond the gene matches. There are 20 amino acids in the CDR3, from cysteine to phenylalanine inclusive. This entry keeps only the CDR3 DNA: 60 bases, framed from base 1. Sample: CD4+ or CD8+ T cells sorted from blood, taken in a trial of the OX40 agonist ivuxolimab. This TCR was sampled from an adult with an advanced solid tumor such as melanoma, head and neck, liver or kidney cancer. The chain employs TRBV5-1 and TRBJ2-7, with TRBD2 identical over 13 junction bases. This receptor carries the CDR3 CASSPQATSGRAWSSYEQYF. The DNA is TGCGCCAGCAGCCCCCAGGCCACTAGCGGGAGGGCCTGGAGCTCCTACGAGCAGTACTTC.